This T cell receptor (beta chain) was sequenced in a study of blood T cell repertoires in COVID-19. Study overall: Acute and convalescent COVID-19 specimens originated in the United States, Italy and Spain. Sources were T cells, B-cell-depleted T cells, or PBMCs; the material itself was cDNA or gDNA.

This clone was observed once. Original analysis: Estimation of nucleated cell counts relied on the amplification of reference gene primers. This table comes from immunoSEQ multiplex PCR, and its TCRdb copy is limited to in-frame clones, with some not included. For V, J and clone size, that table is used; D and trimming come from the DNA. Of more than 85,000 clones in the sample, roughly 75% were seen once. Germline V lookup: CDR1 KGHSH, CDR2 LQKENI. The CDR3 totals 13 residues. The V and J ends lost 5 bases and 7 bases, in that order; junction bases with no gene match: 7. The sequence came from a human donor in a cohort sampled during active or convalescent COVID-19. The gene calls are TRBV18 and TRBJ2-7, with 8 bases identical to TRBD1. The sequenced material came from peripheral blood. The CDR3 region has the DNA TGTGCCAGCTCATCTGGACAGGGCTGGGAGCAGTACTTC. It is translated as CASSSGQGWEQYF.